Sequencing of this T cell receptor beta chain was carried out in a study of Graves' ophthalmopathy and Graves' hyperthyroidism. Study-level information: Peripheral blood collection took place at initial diagnosis, before any treatment.

As the template, RNA transcripts were used to amplify TCR beta CDR3 regions. First-round RT-PCR with HTBI primers preceded a second-round multiplex PCR. Each CDR3 protein is one row after TCRdb ran MiXCR on the multiplex PCR reads. The data hold over 650,000 distinct CDR3 sequences, with over 40% observed a single time. The CDR3 sequence is 16 residues long. The V gene's germline CDR1 is MNHNY and CDR2 SVGAGI (reference sequence). This clonotype was found once. Germline and junction disagree at one end, which may indicate a read error. The V gene is TRBV6-6, the J gene TRBJ1-1; tentative D call: TRBD1 (6 bases). This TCR was recovered from an adult man with Graves' ophthalmopathy. Source material: peripheral blood. The CDR3 DNA sequence: TGTGCCGGCAGTTACCTGGGCAGGACAGAGAACACTGAAGCTTTCTTT. Protein product: CAGSYLGRTENTEAFF.